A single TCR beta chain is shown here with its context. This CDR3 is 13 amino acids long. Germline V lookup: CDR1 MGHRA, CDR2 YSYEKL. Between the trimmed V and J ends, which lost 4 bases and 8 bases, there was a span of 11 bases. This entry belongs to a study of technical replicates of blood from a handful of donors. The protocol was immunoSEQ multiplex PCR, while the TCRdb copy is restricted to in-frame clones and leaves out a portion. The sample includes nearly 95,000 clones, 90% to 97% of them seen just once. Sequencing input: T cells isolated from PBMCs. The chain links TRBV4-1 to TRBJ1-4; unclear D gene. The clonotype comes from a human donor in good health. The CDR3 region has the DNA TGCGCCAGCAGCCTACGCCGGGAGGAAAAACTGTTTTTT. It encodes CASSLRREEKLFF.